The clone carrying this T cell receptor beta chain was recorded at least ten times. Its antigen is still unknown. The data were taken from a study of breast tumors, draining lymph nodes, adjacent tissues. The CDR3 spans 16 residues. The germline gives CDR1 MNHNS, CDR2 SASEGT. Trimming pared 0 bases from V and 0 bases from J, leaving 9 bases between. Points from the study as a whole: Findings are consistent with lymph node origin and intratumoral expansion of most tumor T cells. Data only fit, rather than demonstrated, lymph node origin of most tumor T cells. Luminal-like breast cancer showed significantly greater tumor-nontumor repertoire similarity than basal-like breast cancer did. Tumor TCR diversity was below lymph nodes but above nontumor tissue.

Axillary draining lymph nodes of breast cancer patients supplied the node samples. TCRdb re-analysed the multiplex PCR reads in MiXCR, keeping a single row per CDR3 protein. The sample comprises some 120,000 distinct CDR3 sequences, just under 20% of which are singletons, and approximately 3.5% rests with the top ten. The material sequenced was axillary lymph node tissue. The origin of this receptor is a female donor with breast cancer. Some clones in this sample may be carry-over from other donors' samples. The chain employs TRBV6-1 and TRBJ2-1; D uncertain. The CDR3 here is CASSEAIQSSYNEQFF. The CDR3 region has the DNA TGTGCCAGCAGTGAAGCAATACAGAGCTCCTACAATGAGCAGTTCTTC.